The T cell receptor (beta chain) under discussion was sequenced for a study of blood T cell repertoires in COVID-19. In the study overall: Researchers got acute and convalescent COVID-19 samples from the United States, Italy and Spain.

Sequencing was performed with immunoSEQ multiplex PCR; in TCRdb, only in-frame clones are kept and a portion is missing. The table lists more than 85,000 clones, around 87% of them singletons. Trimming left V 5 bases short and J 9 bases short, with 23 bases between. The CDR3 covers 15 residues. Germline CDR1 is SGHVS and CDR2 is FQNEAQ. The receptor was isolated from a human donor in a cohort sampled during active COVID-19. Source material: peripheral blood. This rearrangement joins TRBV7-8 to TRBJ2-7; a weak D match, TRBD1 (7 bases). The CDR3: CASSPVPRGVGWQYF. The DNA of the CDR3 is TGTGCCAGCAGCCCGGTCCCCAGGGGGGTCGGATGGCAGTACTTC.